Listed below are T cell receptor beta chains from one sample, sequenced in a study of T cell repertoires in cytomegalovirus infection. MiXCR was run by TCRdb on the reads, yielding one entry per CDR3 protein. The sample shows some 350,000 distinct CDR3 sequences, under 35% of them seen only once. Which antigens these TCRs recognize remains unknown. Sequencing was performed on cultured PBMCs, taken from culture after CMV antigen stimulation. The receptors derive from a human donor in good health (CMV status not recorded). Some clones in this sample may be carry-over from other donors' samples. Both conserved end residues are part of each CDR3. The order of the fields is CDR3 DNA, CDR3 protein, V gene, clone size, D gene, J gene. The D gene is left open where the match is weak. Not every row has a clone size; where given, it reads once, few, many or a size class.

CDR3 DNA: TGTGCCAGTAGTATTTGGACAGGGACACGTGGGGCCAACGTCCTGACTTTC
CDR3 protein: CASSIWTGTRGANVLTF
V gene: TRBV19
clone size: few
D gene: TRBD1
J gene: TRBJ2-6

CDR3 DNA: TGTGCCAGTAAGGACAGGGGACGCTTCTATGGCTACACCTTC
CDR3 protein: CASKDRGRFYGYTF
V gene: TRBV19
clone size: few
D gene: TRBD1
J gene: TRBJ1-2

CDR3 DNA: TGTGCCAGCAGCTTAGAGAGGCACAATGAGCAGTTCTTC
CDR3 protein: CASSLERHNEQFF
V gene: TRBV11-3
clone size: few
D gene: NA
J gene: TRBJ2-1

CDR3 DNA: TGCAGTGTCACAGGGGGGCAAGAGACCCAGTACTTC
CDR3 protein: CSVTGGQETQYF
V gene: TRBV29-1
clone size: NA
D gene: TRBD1
J gene: TRBJ2-5

CDR3 DNA: TGTGCTTTACGGACGGAGGGAAACACCATATATTTT
CDR3 protein: CALRTEGNTIYF
V gene: TRBV19
clone size: NA
D gene: NA
J gene: TRBJ1-3

CDR3 DNA: TGTGCCAGCAGCCAAGTGGTGACGGCCGTACACAATCAGCCCCAGCATTTT
CDR3 protein: CASSQVVTAVHNQPQHF
V gene: TRBV4-2
clone size: NA
D gene: NA
J gene: TRBJ1-5

CDR3 DNA: TGTGCCAGCAGCTTAAGGCGTTTTACCTACGAGCAGTACTTC
CDR3 protein: CASSLRRFTYEQYF
V gene: TRBV7-2
clone size: NA
D gene: NA
J gene: TRBJ2-7

CDR3 DNA: TGTGCCAGTAGTAGGCAGGTTGGTTTGGACTATGGCTACACCTTC
CDR3 protein: CASSRQVGLDYGYTF
V gene: TRBV19
clone size: NA
D gene: NA
J gene: TRBJ1-2

CDR3 DNA: TGTGCCAGTAGTATAGGACTAGCGGGCACAGATACGCAGTATTTT
CDR3 protein: CASSIGLAGTDTQYF
V gene: TRBV19
clone size: few
D gene: TRBD2
J gene: TRBJ2-3

CDR3 DNA: TGTGCCAGCAGCTTTCCTAGCGGGGTAAACTACAATGAGCAGTTCTTC
CDR3 protein: CASSFPSGVNYNEQFF
V gene: TRBV5-4
clone size: NA
D gene: TRBD2
J gene: TRBJ2-1

CDR3 DNA: TGTGCCAGCAGTTTCGGGGCAGAAGAGACCCAGTACTTC
CDR3 protein: CASSFGAEETQYF
V gene: TRBV12-3/TRBV12-4
clone size: NA
D gene: NA
J gene: TRBJ2-5

CDR3 DNA: TGTGCCAGCAGTCCGGGAGAGGGATCGGTCCTACATGGCTACACCTTC
CDR3 protein: CASSPGEGSVLHGYTF
V gene: TRBV7-3
clone size: few
D gene: NA
J gene: TRBJ1-2

CDR3 DNA: TGTGCCAGCAGTTTGGGACAGGGCCACTACGAGCAGTACTTC
CDR3 protein: CASSLGQGHYEQYF
V gene: TRBV12-3/TRBV12-4
clone size: many
D gene: TRBD1
J gene: TRBJ2-7

CDR3 DNA: TGTGCCAGCAGTACCCGACAGGGGGGCTATGGCTACACCTTC
CDR3 protein: CASSTRQGGYGYTF
V gene: TRBV28
clone size: NA
D gene: TRBD1
J gene: TRBJ1-2

CDR3 DNA: TGTGCCACCAGCGCCATTATTTCCGGGACAGGGGTTTGTCAGCCCCAGCATTTT
CDR3 protein: CATSAIISGTGVCQPQHF
V gene: TRBV24-1
clone size: NA
D gene: TRBD1
J gene: TRBJ1-5

CDR3 DNA: TGTGCCAGCAGTCTCGGACAGGTCGGCACTGAAGCTTTCTTT
CDR3 protein: CASSLGQVGTEAFF
V gene: TRBV27
clone size: few
D gene: TRBD1
J gene: TRBJ1-1

CDR3 DNA: TGTGCCAGCAGCCTAAGCGGGGGGGCGAGAGAGACCCAGTACTTC
CDR3 protein: CASSLSGGARETQYF
V gene: TRBV7-3
clone size: NA
D gene: TRBD2
J gene: TRBJ2-5

CDR3 DNA: TGTGCCAGCAGCCCACAGGGAGGAGGCTACGAGCAGTACTTC
CDR3 protein: CASSPQGGGYEQYF
V gene: TRBV5-4
clone size: NA
D gene: NA
J gene: TRBJ2-7

CDR3 DNA: TGTGCCAGCAGCTTAGGAACTAGCGGGGAGCAGTTCTTC
CDR3 protein: CASSLGTSGEQFF
V gene: TRBV7-6
clone size: few
D gene: TRBD2
J gene: TRBJ2-1

CDR3 DNA: TGTGCCAGCAGTGGGCGACGTGCTAGCAATCAGCCCCAGCATTTT
CDR3 protein: CASSGRRASNQPQHF
V gene: TRBV2
clone size: NA
D gene: NA
J gene: TRBJ1-5

CDR3 DNA: TGTGCCACCAGCAGAGCCCCGACTGGGACCTACAATGAGCAGTTCTTC
CDR3 protein: CATSRAPTGTYNEQFF
V gene: TRBV15
clone size: NA
D gene: NA
J gene: TRBJ2-1

CDR3 DNA: TGTGCCAGCAGTGAATCTGCTATTACTATGGGTGGCTACACCTTC
CDR3 protein: CASSESAITMGGYTF
V gene: TRBV25-1
clone size: few
D gene: NA
J gene: TRBJ1-2

CDR3 DNA: TGTGCCAGCCGCCCTACAGGGTTCCGGACCCAGTACTTC
CDR3 protein: CASRPTGFRTQYF
V gene: TRBV12-3/TRBV12-4
clone size: NA
D gene: NA
J gene: TRBJ2-5

CDR3 DNA: TGTGCCAGCTCACTCGGACAGGGCACCTTAGTCGCTGAAGCTTTCTTT
CDR3 protein: CASSLGQGTLVAEAFF
V gene: TRBV6-1
clone size: NA
D gene: TRBD1
J gene: TRBJ1-1

CDR3 DNA: TGTGCCAGCAGCCAAATAGGGACAGTGGGCACCGGGGAGCTGTTTTTT
CDR3 protein: CASSQIGTVGTGELFF
V gene: TRBV4-2
clone size: few
D gene: TRBD1
J gene: TRBJ2-2

CDR3 DNA: TGTGCCAGCAGACCAACACCGCTTAGCACAGATACGCAGTATTTT
CDR3 protein: CASRPTPLSTDTQYF
V gene: TRBV6-1
clone size: NA
D gene: NA
J gene: TRBJ2-3

CDR3 DNA: TGTGCCAGCAGCCTTGGGACAGCGGACAATCAGCCCCAGCATTTT
CDR3 protein: CASSLGTADNQPQHF
V gene: TRBV7-8
clone size: NA
D gene: TRBD1
J gene: TRBJ1-5

CDR3 DNA: TGTGCCAGTAGTACCACGTGGGACACTGAAGCTTTCTTT
CDR3 protein: CASSTTWDTEAFF
V gene: TRBV19
clone size: NA
D gene: NA
J gene: TRBJ1-1

CDR3 DNA: TGTGCCAGCAGCTTAGAGGGTTATATGAACACTGAAGCTTTCTTT
CDR3 protein: CASSLEGYMNTEAFF
V gene: TRBV7-8
clone size: NA
D gene: NA
J gene: TRBJ1-1

CDR3 DNA: TGTGCCAGCAGCCTGACTAGCGGGAGCCGTTACGAGCAGTACTTC
CDR3 protein: CASSLTSGSRYEQYF
V gene: TRBV7-2
clone size: many
D gene: TRBD2
J gene: TRBJ2-7

CDR3 DNA: TGTGCCAGCAGTGACACGGGACGGCTCTATGGCTACACCTTC
CDR3 protein: CASSDTGRLYGYTF
V gene: TRBV6-2/TRBV6-3
clone size: few
D gene: NA
J gene: TRBJ1-2

CDR3 DNA: TGCAGTGCTAGTCAGTTCGAGTGGCTAGCGGAAAAAAACATTCAGTACTTC
CDR3 protein: CSASQFEWLAEKNIQYF
V gene: TRBV20-1
clone size: NA
D gene: TRBD2
J gene: TRBJ2-4

CDR3 DNA: TGTGCCAGCAGTTTACCCATGGGACTAGCGGGAGAGACCCAGTACTTC
CDR3 protein: CASSLPMGLAGETQYF
V gene: TRBV28
clone size: few
D gene: TRBD2
J gene: TRBJ2-5

CDR3 DNA: TGTGCCAGCTCACCGACCGGGACAGACAACACTGAAGCTTTCTTT
CDR3 protein: CASSPTGTDNTEAFF
V gene: TRBV18
clone size: NA
D gene: TRBD1
J gene: TRBJ1-1

CDR3 DNA: TGTGCCAGCAGCAAAACAGGGGGCTATGACACTGAAGCTTTCTTT
CDR3 protein: CASSKTGGYDTEAFF
V gene: TRBV7-3
clone size: many
D gene: TRBD1
J gene: TRBJ1-1

CDR3 DNA: TGTGCCAGCAGCTTAGCGTCTTTCGAGCAGTACTTC
CDR3 protein: CASSLASFEQYF
V gene: TRBV7-9
clone size: few
D gene: NA
J gene: TRBJ2-7

CDR3 DNA: TGTGCCAGCAAGTCTCAGCAGGGGGCTTGGGCTTTCTTT
CDR3 protein: CASKSQQGAWAFF
V gene: TRBV27
clone size: NA
D gene: TRBD1
J gene: TRBJ1-1

CDR3 DNA: TGTGCCAGCAGCGTCACCCCGGGACTAGAGGAGACCCAGTACTTC
CDR3 protein: CASSVTPGLEETQYF
V gene: TRBV9
clone size: NA
D gene: TRBD2
J gene: TRBJ2-5

CDR3 DNA: TGTGCCAGCAGCCAAGACCTACTAACAGGGAAGCCCACTGAAGCTTTCTTT
CDR3 protein: CASSQDLLTGKPTEAFF
V gene: TRBV3-1
clone size: few
D gene: NA
J gene: TRBJ1-1

CDR3 DNA: TGTGCCAGCACCTCCGGGACTAGCCCTTTTAATGAGCAGTTCTTC
CDR3 protein: CASTSGTSPFNEQFF
V gene: TRBV27
clone size: NA
D gene: TRBD2
J gene: TRBJ2-1

CDR3 DNA: TGCGCCAGCAGCGTAGCGGGAGACAAGTACAATGAGCAGTTCTTC
CDR3 protein: CASSVAGDKYNEQFF
V gene: TRBV5-1
clone size: once
D gene: TRBD2
J gene: TRBJ2-1

CDR3 DNA: TGTGCCAGCAGCTTCACAGGGGCGGGCTACAATGAGCAGTTCTTC
CDR3 protein: CASSFTGAGYNEQFF
V gene: TRBV13
clone size: NA
D gene: TRBD1
J gene: TRBJ2-1

CDR3 DNA: TGCAGTGCTCTAGCGGACAGGGGGAGAGCGAGAGAGACCCAGTACTTC
CDR3 protein: CSALADRGRARETQYF
V gene: TRBV20-1
clone size: few
D gene: TRBD1
J gene: TRBJ2-5

CDR3 DNA: TGTGCCACCAGCAACGACAGGGCCGGGGGCAAAAACATTCAGTACTTC
CDR3 protein: CATSNDRAGGKNIQYF
V gene: TRBV15
clone size: NA
D gene: NA
J gene: TRBJ2-4

CDR3 DNA: TGCGCCAGCAGCTTGAACAGTGAAGCTTTCTTT
CDR3 protein: CASSLNSEAFF
V gene: TRBV5-1
clone size: few
D gene: NA
J gene: TRBJ1-1

CDR3 DNA: TGTGCCAGCAGTGAGGCCGGGACTAGCGGTGATGCCGGGGAGCTGTTTTTT
CDR3 protein: CASSEAGTSGDAGELFF
V gene: TRBV25-1
clone size: NA
D gene: TRBD2
J gene: TRBJ2-2

CDR3 DNA: TGTGCCAGCAGCCCTACCCGGGGACCTGGATACTTC
CDR3 protein: CASSPTRGPGYF
V gene: TRBV7-2
clone size: few
D gene: NA
J gene: TRBJ2-4

CDR3 DNA: TGTGCCAGCAGTAGACAGGCAGGGCTTGGGACTGAAGCTTTCTTT
CDR3 protein: CASSRQAGLGTEAFF
V gene: TRBV7-2
clone size: NA
D gene: NA
J gene: TRBJ1-1

CDR3 DNA: TGTGCCAGCAGATACTCTAGTCTAGCGGGGGGGCTGCGGACCGGGGAGCTGTTTTTT
CDR3 protein: CASRYSSLAGGLRTGELFF
V gene: TRBV6-5
clone size: NA
D gene: TRBD2
J gene: TRBJ2-2

CDR3 DNA: TGTGCCAGCAGCTTAGAGGGGATCGCCTCTGAAGCTTTCTTT
CDR3 protein: CASSLEGIASEAFF
V gene: TRBV7-9
clone size: once
D gene: NA
J gene: TRBJ1-1

CDR3 DNA: TGTGCCAGCAAACGTGACAGGGGGCTGATGAACACTGAAGCTTTCTTT
CDR3 protein: CASKRDRGLMNTEAFF
V gene: TRBV6-1
clone size: few
D gene: TRBD1
J gene: TRBJ1-1

CDR3 DNA: TGTGCTAGCAGCTCCGGGAGGGCAAATTCACCCCTCCACTTT
CDR3 protein: CASSSGRANSPLHF
V gene: TRBV7-6
clone size: NA
D gene: NA
J gene: TRBJ1-6

CDR3 DNA: TGTGCCAGCAGGATACAGGGGGCACACTATGGCTACACCTTC
CDR3 protein: CASRIQGAHYGYTF
V gene: TRBV12-3/TRBV12-4
clone size: once
D gene: TRBD1
J gene: TRBJ1-2